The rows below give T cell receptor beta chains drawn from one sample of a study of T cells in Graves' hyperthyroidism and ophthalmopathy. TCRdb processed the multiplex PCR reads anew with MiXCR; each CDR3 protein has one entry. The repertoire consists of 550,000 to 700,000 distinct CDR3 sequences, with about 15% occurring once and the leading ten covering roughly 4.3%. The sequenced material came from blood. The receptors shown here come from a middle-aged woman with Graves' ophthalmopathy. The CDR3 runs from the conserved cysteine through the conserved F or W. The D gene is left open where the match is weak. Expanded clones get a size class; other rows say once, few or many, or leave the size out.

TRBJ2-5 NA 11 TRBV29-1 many TGCAGCGCGGGGGAACAAGAGACCCAGTACTTC CSAGEQETQYF
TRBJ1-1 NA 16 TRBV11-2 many TGTGCCAGCAGCTCAGTGGGGCAGGACATGAACACTGAAGCTTTCTTT CASSSVGQDMNTEAFF
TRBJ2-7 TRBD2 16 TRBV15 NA TGTGCCACCAGCCACGGGGGGACTAGCGGGAGTTTTGAGCAGTACTTC CATSHGGTSGSFEQYF
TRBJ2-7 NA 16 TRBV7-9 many TGTGCCAGCAGCTTAGGGCCCGGTGCGGGCTCCTACGAGCAGTACTTC CASSLGPGAGSYEQYF
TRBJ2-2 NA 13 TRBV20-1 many TGCAGTGCCGAGGGACAGAACACCGGGGAGCTGTTTTTT CSAEGQNTGELFF
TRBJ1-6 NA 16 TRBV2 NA TGTGCCAGCAGCAGGACTGGCCCCTCTCCCGGTTCACCCCTCCACTTT CASSRTGPSPGSPLHF
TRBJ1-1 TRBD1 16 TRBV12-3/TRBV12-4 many TGTGCCAGCAGTTTTTTAATCGGACAGGGGAACACTGAAGCTTTCTTT CASSFLIGQGNTEAFF
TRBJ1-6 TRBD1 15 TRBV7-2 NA TGTGCCAGCAGCGGTTCCGGGACAGTTAATTCACCCCTCCACTTT CASSGSGTVNSPLHF
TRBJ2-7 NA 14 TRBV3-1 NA TGTGCCAGCAGCCAGGATTCGGACGCCGGCGAGCAGTACTTC CASSQDSDAGEQYF
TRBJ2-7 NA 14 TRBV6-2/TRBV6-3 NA TGTGCCAGCAGTCAACAGGGTCCGAATTCACCCCTCCACTTC CASSQQGPNSPLHF
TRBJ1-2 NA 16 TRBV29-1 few TGCAGCGTTGAAGATCGCGGGGGGGGGACCTCTTATGGCTACACCTTC CSVEDRGGGTSYGYTF
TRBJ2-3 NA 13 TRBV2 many TGTGCCAGCGATCAGGGAGCCACAGTTACGCAGTATTTT CASDQGATVTQYF
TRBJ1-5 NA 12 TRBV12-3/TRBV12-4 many TGTGCCAGCAGTTCGGCTAATCAGCCCCAGCATTTT CASSSANQPQHF
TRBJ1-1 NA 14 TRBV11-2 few TGTGCCAGCAGCTTAGATTCCAGGGCGGTTGAAGCTTTCTTT CASSLDSRAVEAFF
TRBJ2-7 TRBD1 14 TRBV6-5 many TGTGCCAGCACCCGGGACAGGGCGACCTACGAGCAGTACTTC CASTRDRATYEQYF
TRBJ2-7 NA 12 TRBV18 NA TGTGCCAGCTCAATGTCGCGGGGCGAGCAGTACTTC CASSMSRGEQYF
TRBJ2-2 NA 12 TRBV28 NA TGTGCCAGCGGTTTGACCAGCGGGGAGCTGTTTTTT CASGLTSGELFF
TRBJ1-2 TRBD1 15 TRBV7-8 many TGTGCCAGCAGCAAGACAGGGTCGGTTAACTATGGCTACACCTTC CASSKTGSVNYGYTF
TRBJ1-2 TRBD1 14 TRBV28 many TGTGCCAGCAGGGGGACAGGGGTATATGATGGCTACACCTTC CASRGTGVYDGYTF
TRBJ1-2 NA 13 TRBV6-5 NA TGTGCCAGCAGTTACGACTCAGTCTATGGCTACACCTTC CASSYDSVYGYTF
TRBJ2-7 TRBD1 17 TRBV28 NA TGTGCCAGCAGTAAAACAGGGGGCGCCTATACTTTCTACGAGCAGTACTTC CASSKTGGAYTFYEQYF
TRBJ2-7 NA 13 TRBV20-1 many TGCAGTGCTAGTACGGACCGGCTGGGGGAGCAGTACTTC CSASTDRLGEQYF
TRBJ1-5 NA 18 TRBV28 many TGTGCCAGCAGTTCCACCCTCGGGGGGTCGGATAGCAATCAGCCCCAGCATTTT CASSSTLGGSDSNQPQHF
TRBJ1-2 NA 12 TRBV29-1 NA TGCAGCGCTAATCGACCGAACTATGGCTACACCTTC CSANRPNYGYTF
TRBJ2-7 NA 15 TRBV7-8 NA TGTGCCAGCAGCTTTACGAGCCTAGGGTTGAACGAGCAGTACTTC CASSFTSLGLNEQYF
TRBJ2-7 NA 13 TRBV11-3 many TGTGCCAGCAGCTTATTGGCCGGGAGCGAGCAGTACTTC CASSLLAGSEQYF
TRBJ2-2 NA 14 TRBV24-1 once TGTGCCACCAGTGGCCTCACTAGTCCCGGGGAGCTGTTTTTT CATSGLTSPGELFF
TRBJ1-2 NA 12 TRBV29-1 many TGCAGCACTAGGACGGTGAACTATGGCTACACCTTC CSTRTVNYGYTF
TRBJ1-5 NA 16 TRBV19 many TGTGCCAGTAGTAGACCCCAGGGGATTAGCAATCAGCCCCAGCATTTT CASSRPQGISNQPQHF
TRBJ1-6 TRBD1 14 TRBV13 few TGTGCCAGCAGCCTCGACAGGGGCGATTCACCCCTCCACTTT CASSLDRGDSPLHF
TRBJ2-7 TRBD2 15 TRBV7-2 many TGTGCCAGCAGCCGCACGGGGGGAACCGCCTACGAGCAGTACTTC CASSRTGGTAYEQYF
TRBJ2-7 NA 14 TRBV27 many TGTGCCAGCAGTTTAAGCTCGGGGAGCTACGAGCAGTACTTC CASSLSSGSYEQYF
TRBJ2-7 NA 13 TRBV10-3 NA TGTGCCATCAGAGGTGCCACGAGGGGCGAGCAGTACTTC CAIRGATRGEQYF
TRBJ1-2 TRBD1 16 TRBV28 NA TGTGCCAGCAGATCACCGGGACAGGGGGCCAACTATGGCTACACCTTC CASRSPGQGANYGYTF
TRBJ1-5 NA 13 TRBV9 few TGTGCCAGCAGCGTTGAGGAACATCAGCCCCAGCATTTT CASSVEEHQPQHF
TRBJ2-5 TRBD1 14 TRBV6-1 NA TGTGCCAGCACCAAGAGGTCAGGGGGCGAGACCCAGTACTTC CASTKRSGGETQYF
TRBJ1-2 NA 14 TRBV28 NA TGTGCCAGCAGTCCGGAAATGCATAACTATGGCTACACCTTC CASSPEMHNYGYTF
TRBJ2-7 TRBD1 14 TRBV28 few TGTGCCAGCCAACGACAGGGGGCCGTCTACGAGCAGTACTTC CASQRQGAVYEQYF
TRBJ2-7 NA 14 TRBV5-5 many TGTGCCAGCAGCGAAGGGACCCCCGCCTACGAGCAGTACTTC CASSEGTPAYEQYF
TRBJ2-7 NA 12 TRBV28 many TGTGCCAGCAGTTTTGGGGGGGCCGAGCAGTACTTC CASSFGGAEQYF
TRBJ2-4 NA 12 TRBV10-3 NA TGTGCCATCAGTGAGTCGCAGGGAAGACAGTACTTC CAISESQGRQYF
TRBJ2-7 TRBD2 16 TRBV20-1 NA TGCAGTGCTAGAGACAGGAGGCCTAGCGGGGCCTACGAGCAGTACTTC CSARDRRPSGAYEQYF
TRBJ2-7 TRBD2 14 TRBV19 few TGTGCCAGTAGTATGAGTCTAGCGGCGTACGAGCAGTACTTC CASSMSLAAYEQYF
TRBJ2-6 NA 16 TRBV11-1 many TGTGCCAGCAGCTTTGGCCACCTCTCTGGGGCCAACGTCCTGACTTTC CASSFGHLSGANVLTF
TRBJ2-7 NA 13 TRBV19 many TGTGCCAGTAGTATGGCAGGGGCCCACGAGCAGTACTTC CASSMAGAHEQYF
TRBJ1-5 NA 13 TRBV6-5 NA TGTGCCAGCAGTTCCCTAACAGGCCCGACCCAGCATTTT CASSSLTGPTQHF
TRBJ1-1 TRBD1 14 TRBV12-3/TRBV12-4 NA TGTGCCAGCAGTCCGCAGGGGGCGCGAACTGAAGCTTTCTTT CASSPQGARTEAFF
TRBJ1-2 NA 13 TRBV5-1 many TGCGCCAGCAGCTTGGCGGCAGAATATGGCTACACCTTC CASSLAAEYGYTF
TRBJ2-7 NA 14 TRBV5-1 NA TGCGCCAGCAGCTTGGCTCCAGGGTATGGTGAGCAGTACTTC CASSLAPGYGEQYF
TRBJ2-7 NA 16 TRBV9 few TGTGCCAGCAGCGTAGTGGGACCGGAGGCTTCCTACGAGCAGTACTTC CASSVVGPEASYEQYF
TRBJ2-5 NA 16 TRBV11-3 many TGTGCCAGCAGCTTAACCTCCGGAGTAGAAGCAGAGACCCAGTACTTC CASSLTSGVEAETQYF
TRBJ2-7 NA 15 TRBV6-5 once TGTGCCAGCAGTTACGGGCCGGGATCCTCCTACGAGCAGTACTTC CASSYGPGSSYEQYF
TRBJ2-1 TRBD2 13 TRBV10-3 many TGTGCCATCAGTATTGGGACTAGCAATGAGCAGTTCTTC CAISIGTSNEQFF
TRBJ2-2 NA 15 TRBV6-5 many TGTGCCAGCAGTTACGCGACAGGGAACACCGGGGAGCTGTTTTTT CASSYATGNTGELFF
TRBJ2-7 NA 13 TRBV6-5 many TGTGCCAGCAGTTACCCCGGGACGGAAGAGCAGTACTTC CASSYPGTEEQYF
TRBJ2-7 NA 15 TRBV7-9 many TGTGCCAGCAGCCCATCAGGGGAGGCCTCCTACGAGCAGTACTTC CASSPSGEASYEQYF
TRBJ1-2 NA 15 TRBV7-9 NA TGTGCCAGCAGCGAAGGGCGGGGGACTAACTATGGCTACACCTTC CASSEGRGTNYGYTF
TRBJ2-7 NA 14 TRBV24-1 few TGTGCCACCAGTGAAACCGGGACACCGACAGGGCAGTACTTC CATSETGTPTGQYF
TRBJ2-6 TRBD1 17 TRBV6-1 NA TGTGCCAGCAGTGAAGCGGCAGGGGGCGCGGGGGCCAACGTCCTGACTTTC CASSEAAGGAGANVLTF